This paragraph reports one TCR beta chain. The antigen remains unidentified. The data belong to a study of response to subunit inactivated influenza vaccine. Overall study results and limits: Authors suggested few new T cells are recruited by each seasonal influenza vaccination.

TCRdb reprocessed the RT-PCR reads with MiXCR, giving one entry per CDR3 protein. The sample lists more than 600,000 distinct CDR3 sequences, less than 20% occurring once. Germline V CDR1 and CDR2: SGHRS, YFSETQ. V was shortened by 1 base and J by 4 bases, with 13 bases between the two germline ends. The CDR3 runs to 15 residues. The sample in question was PBMCs from blood, obtained 5 days after vaccination. J is TRBJ2-3 and V is TRBV5-1, with D uncertain. The receptor comes from a man in his fifties who received an inactivated influenza vaccine. The CDR3 bases are TGCGCCAGCAGCTTGCTGTATCGAGAGGCAGATACGCAGTATTTT. Translated: CASSLLYREADTQYF.